Sequencing of this TCR beta chain was carried out in a study of blood T cell repertoires in COVID-19. The CDR3 is 13 residues long. J gave up 6 bases and V 9 bases, and 3 bases lay outside the gene matches. CDR1 and CDR2 (germline): KGHDR, SFDVKD. As handled by the study authors: Researchers report that nucleated cell counts were estimated from reference gene primer amplification. TCRdb's copy holds only in-frame clones and misses some; the assay was immunoSEQ multiplex PCR. The DNA was the basis for D and trimming; V, J and clone size are from that table. The data contain tens of thousands of clones, less than 95% of them singletons.

Sequencing was performed on peripheral blood. This sequence joins TRBV24-1 and TRBJ1-4; 10 nucleotides align to TRBD1. The source of this sequence is a man in his forties or fifties with acute or convalescent COVID-19. The CDR3 spells CATGGTGDEKLFF. Here the CDR3 DNA reads TGTGCCACCGGTGGGACAGGGGATGAAAAACTGTTTTTT.